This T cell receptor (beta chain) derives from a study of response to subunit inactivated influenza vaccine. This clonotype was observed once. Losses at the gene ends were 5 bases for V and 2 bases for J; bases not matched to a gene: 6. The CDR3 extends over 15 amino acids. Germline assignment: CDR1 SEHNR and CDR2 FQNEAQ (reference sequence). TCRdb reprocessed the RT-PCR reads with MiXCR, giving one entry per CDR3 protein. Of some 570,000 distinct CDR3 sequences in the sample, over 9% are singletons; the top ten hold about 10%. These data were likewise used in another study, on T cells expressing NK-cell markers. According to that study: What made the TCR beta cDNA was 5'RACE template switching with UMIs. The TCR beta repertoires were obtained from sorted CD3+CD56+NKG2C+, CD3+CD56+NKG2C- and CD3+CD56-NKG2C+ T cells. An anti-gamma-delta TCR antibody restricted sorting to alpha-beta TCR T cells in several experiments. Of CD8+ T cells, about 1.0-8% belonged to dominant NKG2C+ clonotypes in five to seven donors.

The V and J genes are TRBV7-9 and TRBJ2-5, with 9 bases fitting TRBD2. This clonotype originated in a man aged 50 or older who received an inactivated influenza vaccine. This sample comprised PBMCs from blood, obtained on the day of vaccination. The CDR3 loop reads CASSPRTSAQETQYF. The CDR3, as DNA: TGTGCCAGCAGCCCGCGGACTAGCGCACAAGAGACCCAGTACTTC.